This T cell receptor (beta chain) was recorded in a study of shared clonotypes between healthy human individuals. The CDR3 runs 15 residues. The V gene's germline CDR1 is SGHTA and CDR2 FQGNSA. Trimming took off 5 bases at V and 0 bases at J, with 12 bases between the two ends. The healthy adult donors were HIV-negative and reported no recent acute infections or vaccinations. Repertoires were generated with immunoSEQ multiplex PCR, while TCRdb's copy carries only in-frame clones and drops some. This sample carries about 1.1 million clones, about 72% of them seen once, and the ten largest clones take approximately 0.9%.

The clonotype originates from a man in his late teens or twenties in good health. Some clones in this sample may be carry-over from other donors' samples. The sample taken for sequencing was memory CD4+ T cells from PBMCs. Regarding subset: CD45RA-negative fraction. J is TRBJ2-3 and V is TRBV7-2; D call uncertain. The CDR3 sequence: CASSPTFRSTDTQYF. DNA for the CDR3: TGTGCCAGCAGCCCGACCTTCCGAAGCACAGATACGCAGTATTTT.